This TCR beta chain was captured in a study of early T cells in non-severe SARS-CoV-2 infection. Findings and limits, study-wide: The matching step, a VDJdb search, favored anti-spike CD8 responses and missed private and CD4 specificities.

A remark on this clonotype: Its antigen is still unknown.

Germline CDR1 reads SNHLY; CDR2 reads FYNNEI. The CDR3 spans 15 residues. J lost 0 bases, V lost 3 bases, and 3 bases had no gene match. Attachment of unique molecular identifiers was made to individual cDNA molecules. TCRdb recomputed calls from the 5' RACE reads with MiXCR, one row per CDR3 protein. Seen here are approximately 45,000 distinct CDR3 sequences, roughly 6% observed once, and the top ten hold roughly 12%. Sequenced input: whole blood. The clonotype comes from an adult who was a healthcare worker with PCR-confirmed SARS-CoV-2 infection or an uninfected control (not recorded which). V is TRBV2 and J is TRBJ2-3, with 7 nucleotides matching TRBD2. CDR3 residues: CASSDGGYSTDTQYF. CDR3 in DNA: TGTGCCAGCAGTGACGGGGGGTACAGCACAGATACGCAGTATTTT.